Listed here is a single T cell receptor (beta chain). This sample was included in a study of shared T cell receptors in the human thymus. This CDR3 comprises 13 residues. Per germline, CDR1 MNHEY and CDR2 SVGAGI. V dropped 8 bases and J dropped 3 bases, with 14 bases sitting between them. Data came from immunoSEQ multiplex PCR; TCRdb stores just in-frame clones and leaves some out. The sample consists of hundreds of thousands of clones, around 78% of them appearing once. These sequences were also reported in another study, on human thymus T cells. As reported in that work: Healthy Finnish infants undergoing corrective surgery for congenital heart defects provided the donor material. What related research reported was that thymic repertoires overlapped highly among unrelated individuals.

The chain recombines TRBV6-5 with TRBJ2-7, with a tentative D call TRBD1 (5 bases). Source material: thymocytes. The clonotype was recovered from a boy under three years old with a congenital heart defect. The CDR3, as DNA: TGTGCCAGCCAAGATGGGGCTGGCTACGAGCAGTACTTC. It specifies CASQDGAGYEQYF.